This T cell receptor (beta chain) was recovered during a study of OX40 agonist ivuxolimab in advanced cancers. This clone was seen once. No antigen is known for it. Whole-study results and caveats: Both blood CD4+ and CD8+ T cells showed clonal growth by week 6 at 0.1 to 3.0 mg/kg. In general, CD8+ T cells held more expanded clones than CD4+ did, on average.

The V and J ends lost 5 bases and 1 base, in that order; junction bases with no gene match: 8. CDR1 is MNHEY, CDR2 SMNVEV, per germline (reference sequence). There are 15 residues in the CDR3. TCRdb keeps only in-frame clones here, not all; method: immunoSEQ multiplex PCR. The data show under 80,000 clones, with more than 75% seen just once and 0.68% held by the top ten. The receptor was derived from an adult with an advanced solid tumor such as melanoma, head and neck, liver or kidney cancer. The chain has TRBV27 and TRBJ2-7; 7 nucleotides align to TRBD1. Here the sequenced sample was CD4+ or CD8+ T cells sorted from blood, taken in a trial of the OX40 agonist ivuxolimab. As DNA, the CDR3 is TGTGCCAGCAGTAGGGACAGTATTATTTCCTACGAGCAGTACTTC. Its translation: CASSRDSIISYEQYF.